This TCR beta chain was sequenced for a study of blood T cell repertoires in COVID-19. Across the study: Whether acute or convalescent, the COVID-19 samples came from the United States, Italy and Spain. PBMCs, B-cell-depleted T cells, or T cells provided the cDNA or gDNA that made up the material.

Source study methods: Cell counts per sample came from amplifying reference gene primers. Generated by immunoSEQ multiplex PCR, the TCRdb table keeps only in-frame clones and is missing some. V, J and clone size are taken as reported in that table, and D and trimming were inferred from the DNA itself. The data hold over 45,000 clones, with less than 90% observed a single time. In this sample, this clone turned up once. Between the trimmed V and J ends, which lost 4 bases and 4 bases, there was a span of 18 bases. Germline CDR1 is SGHDT and CDR2 is YYEEEE. This CDR3 spans 16 amino acids. The clonotype was recovered from a man in his fifties or sixties with active COVID-19. Material: peripheral blood. The rearrangement uses TRBV5-6 and TRBJ1-3, with a weak D call TRBD1 (6 bases). In DNA, the CDR3 is TGTGCCAGCAGCCGCAGCGGGGGCGCGCGAGGAAACACCATATATTTT. This codes for CASSRSGGARGNTIYF.